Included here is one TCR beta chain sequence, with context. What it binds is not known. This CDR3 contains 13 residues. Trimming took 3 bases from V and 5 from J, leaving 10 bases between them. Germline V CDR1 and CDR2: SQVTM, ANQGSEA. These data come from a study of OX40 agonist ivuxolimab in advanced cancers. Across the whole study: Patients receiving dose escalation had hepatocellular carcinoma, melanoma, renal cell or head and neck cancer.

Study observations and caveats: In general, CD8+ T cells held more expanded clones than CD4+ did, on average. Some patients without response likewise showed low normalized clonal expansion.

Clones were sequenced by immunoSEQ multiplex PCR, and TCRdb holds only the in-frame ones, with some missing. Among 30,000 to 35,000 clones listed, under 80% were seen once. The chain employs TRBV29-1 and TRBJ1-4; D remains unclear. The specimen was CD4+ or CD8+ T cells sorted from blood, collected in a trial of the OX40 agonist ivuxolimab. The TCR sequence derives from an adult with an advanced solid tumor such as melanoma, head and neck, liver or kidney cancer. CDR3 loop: CSVDGRGNEKLFF. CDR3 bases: TGCAGCGTTGACGGCAGAGGCAATGAAAAACTGTTTTTT.